The 21 T cell receptor beta chains below come from one sample, sequenced in a study of sequential checkpoint blockade in melanoma. Assay: immunoSEQ multiplex PCR; the TCRdb copy retains only in-frame clones and omits some. The table shows approximately 19,000 clones, with approximately 26% occurring only once. Treatment described: randomized to nivolumab then ipilimumab (arm A) or the reverse (arm B). Sequenced here: tumor tissue (inferred from file names), sampled from a patient given nivolumab and ipilimumab in sequence. Source of these receptors: a human donor with melanoma.

Only a few counts were recorded for this clone. V usage is TRBV6-1 and J usage is TRBJ1-6, with D uncertain. Germline CDR1 and CDR2: MNHNS and SASEGT. The length of the CDR3 is 14 residues. V was pared by 1 base and J by 10 bases, with 11 bases between. The DNA for the CDR3 is TGTGCCAGCAGTGAAGAGTCGGGAGTCTCACCCCTCCACTTT. Protein product: CASSEESGVSPLHF.

This chain links TRBV5-1 with TRBJ2-7; D remains ambiguous. Germline assignment: CDR1 SGHRS and CDR2 YFSETQ. With 3 bases removed from V and 2 bases from J, the gap between germline ends came to 12 bases. The CDR3 is 14 residues long. CDR3 sequence (DNA): TGCGCCAGCAGCTCCCACCCGGGCCCCTACGAGCAGTACTTC. Amino acid sequence: CASSSHPGPYEQYF.

V and J are TRBV6-8 and TRBJ2-7; 7 bases line up with TRBD1. J was trimmed by 4 bases and V by 5 bases; bases with no gene match: 11. From germline, CDR1 is MNHGY and CDR2 SAAAGT. The CDR3 contains 15 residues. The CDR3 spells CASSETGSFLYEQYF. The CDR3 DNA is TGTGCCAGCAGTGAGACAGGGAGTTTTCTGTACGAGCAGTACTTC.

V gene TRBV6-8 combines with J gene TRBJ2-3; D remains ambiguous. The CDR3 totals 12 residues. Germline V gene lookup returns CDR1 MNHGY and CDR2 SAAAGT. V was clipped by 4 bases and J by 2 bases, with 4 bases between them. The CDR3 sequence is CASSSYTDTQYF. In nucleotides, the CDR3 is TGTGCCAGCAGTTCGTACACAGATACGCAGTATTTT.

This clone was seen a handful of times. V is TRBV11-3 and J is TRBJ2-1; 15 nucleotides agree with TRBD2. Germline CDR1 is SGHNT and CDR2 is YENEEA. The length of the CDR3 is 19 residues. Trimming took 4 bases from V and 0 from J; bases not matched to a gene: 7. The CDR3 sequence: CASSSGLAGGIFSYNEQFF. The CDR3 bases are TGTGCCAGCAGCTCCGGACTAGCGGGGGGGATCTTCTCCTACAATGAGCAGTTCTTC.

The J gene is TRBJ2-1, the V gene TRBV5-1; maybe TRBD1 (6 bases). Per the germline V gene, CDR1 is SGHRS and CDR2 is YFSETQ. The CDR3 loop spans 15 amino acids. V was trimmed by 0 bases and J by 1 base, leaving 8 bases between them. CDR3 in amino acids: CASSLEGVSYNEQFF. For the CDR3, the DNA is TGCGCCAGCAGCTTGGAGGGGGTTTCCTACAATGAGCAGTTCTTC.

A few counts support this clone. J is TRBJ2-2 and V is TRBV30; D remains unclear. Germline V CDR1 and CDR2: GTSNPN, SVGIG (reference sequence). This CDR3 has 15 residues. Trimming took off 1 base at V and 3 bases at J, with 12 bases between the two ends. The CDR3 sequence: CAWSGPDTYTGELFF. The CDR3 DNA reads TGTGCCTGGAGTGGGCCGGATACCTACACCGGGGAGCTGTTTTTT.

This clone came up many times. V gene TRBV11-3 combines with J gene TRBJ2-7; D gene ambiguous. Germline V gives CDR1 SGHNT, CDR2 YENEEA. The CDR3 spans 17 residues. Between the trimmed V and J ends, which lost 1 base and 1 base, there was a span of 17 bases. As DNA, the CDR3 is TGTGCCAGCAGCTTAGTAGCTTTGGCCACCCAGTCCTACGAGCAGTACTTC. Translated, it gives CASSLVALATQSYEQYF.

This sequence joins TRBV12-5 and TRBJ2-7, with TRBD2 matching 7 bases. Germline V gene sequence: CDR1 LGHNT, CDR2 FRNRAP. This CDR3 comprises 13 residues. V gave up 3 bases and J gave up 5 bases; unmatched junction bases: 4. CDR3 residues: CASGFAGVHEQYF. CDR3 DNA: TGTGCTAGTGGTTTTGCGGGAGTTCACGAGCAGTACTTC.

In its sample, this clone is medium-sized. V gene TRBV11-3 combines with J gene TRBJ2-1; TRBD2 agrees at 8 bases. Germline V lookup: CDR1 SGHNT, CDR2 YENEEA. The CDR3 length is 19 residues. The junction had 13 bases not matched to a gene; V was cut back by 2 bases and J by 1 base. This chain's CDR3 is CASSLLGLAGRSSYNEQFF. The DNA of the CDR3 is TGTGCCAGCAGCTTACTGGGGTTAGCGGGGCGTTCTTCCTACAATGAGCAGTTCTTC. The complete variable domain, with remaining parts taken from reference TRBV11-3 and TRBJ2-1, reads EAGVVQSPRYKIIEKKQPVAFWCNPISGHNTLYWYLQNLGQGPELLIRYENEEAVDDSQLPKDRFSAERLKGVDSTLKIQPAELGDSAVYLCASSLLGLAGRSSYNEQFFGPGTRLTVL.

This rearrangement joins TRBV11-3 to TRBJ2-5; 10 bases line up with TRBD1. Per the germline V gene, CDR1 is SGHNT and CDR2 is YENEEA. V trimming: 1 base; J trimming: 4 bases; junction bases outside the gene matches: 6. The CDR3 has 16 amino acids. This chain's CDR3 is CASSLGRQGAGETQYF. The CDR3 DNA is TGTGCCAGCAGCTTAGGTCGACAGGGGGCAGGAGAGACCCAGTACTTC.

This clone was observed many times. The chain employs TRBV7-8 and TRBJ1-6; no clear D. Germline-derived CDR1 and CDR2 are SGHVS and FQNEAQ. The CDR3 contains 13 residues. V gave up 2 bases and J gave up 11 bases, with 10 bases separating them. CDR3 residues: CASSLSGKAPLHF. CDR3 DNA sequence: TGTGCCAGCAGCTTATCCGGCAAGGCACCCCTCCACTTT.

This clone has ten or more counts. The CDR3 region is CASSPRTSGGGQQYF. The CDR3 region has the DNA TGTGCCAGCAGCCCTCGAACGAGCGGGGGTGGGCAGCAGTACTTC. The chain couples TRBV11-3 to TRBJ2-7; 8 bases align to TRBD2. CDR1 SGHNT and CDR2 YENEEA come from the germline V gene. CDR3 length: 15 amino acids. Trimming at V came to 5 bases and at J to 8 bases, leaving 14 bases not matched to a gene.

This clone was seen a handful of times. The read halts 1 residue ahead of the CDR3 end, with the missing end drawn from the germline J gene. The rearrangement joins TRBV6-1 to TRBJ2-5; 12 bases line up with TRBD1. With V trimmed by 1 base and J by 4 bases, 7 bases remained unmatched. CDR1 is MNHNS and CDR2 is SASEGT in the germline V gene. The length of the CDR3 is 17 residues. The chain's CDR3 is CASSEGWGQGARETQYF. Incomplete CDR3 DNA: TGTGCCAGCAGTGAAGGGTGGGGACAGGGGGCGCGAGAGACCCAGTAC.

This clone has a handful of counts. The V gene is TRBV7-2, the J gene TRBJ2-7, with TRBD2 matching 13 bases. Germline-derived CDR1 and CDR2 are SGHTA and FQGNSA. The CDR3 has 21 amino acids. V was clipped by 0 bases and J by 3 bases; unmatched bases: 17. In nucleotides, the CDR3 is TGTGCCAGCAGCTTAGCGGCTGGATTCTCAATGACTAGCGGGAGGCTCTACGAGCAGTACTTC. Translated, it gives CASSLAAGFSMTSGRLYEQYF.

There are many counts of this clone. This sequence joins TRBV11-3 and TRBJ1-1; D unresolved. Deletions cut 1 base from V and 0 bases from J, with 12 bases between. The CDR3 spans 16 residues. Germline CDR1 reads SGHNT; CDR2 reads YENEEA. The chain's CDR3 is CASSLGLGEVNTEAFF. CDR3 DNA sequence: TGTGCCAGCAGCTTAGGACTGGGAGAAGTGAACACTGAAGCTTTCTTT.

Notes on this clone: A read error may produce the germline difference seen at one junction end. The CDR3 sequence is CAISGGSYEQYF. The CDR3 region has the DNA TGTGCCATCAGTGGCGGCTCCTACGAGCAGTACTTC. V is TRBV6-8 and J is TRBJ2-7; D call uncertain. Germline V gives CDR1 MNHGY, CDR2 SAAAGT. This CDR3 comprises 12 residues.

By sample fraction, this clone is medium-sized (0.01 to 0.1%). The chain carries TRBV9 and TRBJ2-1, with D possibly matching TRBD1 (5 bases). Germline V lookup: CDR1 SGDLS, CDR2 YYNGEE. The CDR3 consists of 14 residues. V lost 2 bases and J 1 base, leaving 7 bases between the germline ends. The CDR3 loop reads CASSVSGSYNEQFF. In DNA form, the CDR3 reads TGTGCCAGCAGCGTGTCAGGGTCCTACAATGAGCAGTTCTTC. Full variable domain (outside the CDR3, taken from reference TRBV9 and TRBJ2-1): DSGVTQTPKHLITATGQRVTLRCSPRSGDLSVYWYQQSLDQGLQFLIQYYNGEERAKGNILERFSAQQFPDLHSELNLSSLELGDSALYFCASSVSGSYNEQFFGPGTRLTVL.

This clone was seen many times. The chain combines TRBV11-3 with TRBJ2-5; TRBD1 matches 7 bases. V lost 5 bases, J lost 2 bases, and 5 bases stayed unmatched. This CDR3 spans 14 amino acids. CDR1 is SGHNT, CDR2 YENEEA, per germline. The CDR3 here is CASSLGQAQETQYF. CDR3 coding DNA: TGTGCCAGCAGCCTTGGACAGGCGCAAGAGACCCAGTACTTC.

This clone appeared a few times. This rearrangement joins TRBV6-8 to TRBJ2-5; 9 nucleotides line up with TRBD1. CDR3 length equals 15 residues. J was trimmed by 1 base and V by 5 bases; bases with no gene match: 5. Per germline, CDR1 MNHGY and CDR2 SAAAGT. The CDR3, as DNA: TGTGCCAGCAGTGTCGGGACAGGGATCCAAGAGACCCAGTACTTC. Translation: CASSVGTGIQETQYF.

In its sample, this clone was seen once. The chain couples TRBV18 to TRBJ2-5; 7 bases are a match to TRBD1. Germline V gives CDR1 KGHSH, CDR2 LQKENI. J gave up 1 base and V 4 bases, and 3 bases lay outside the gene matches. The CDR3 is 14 residues long. This CDR3 reads CASSRRQGQETQYF. CDR3 in DNA: TGTGCCAGCTCACGGCGACAGGGCCAAGAGACCCAGTACTTC.